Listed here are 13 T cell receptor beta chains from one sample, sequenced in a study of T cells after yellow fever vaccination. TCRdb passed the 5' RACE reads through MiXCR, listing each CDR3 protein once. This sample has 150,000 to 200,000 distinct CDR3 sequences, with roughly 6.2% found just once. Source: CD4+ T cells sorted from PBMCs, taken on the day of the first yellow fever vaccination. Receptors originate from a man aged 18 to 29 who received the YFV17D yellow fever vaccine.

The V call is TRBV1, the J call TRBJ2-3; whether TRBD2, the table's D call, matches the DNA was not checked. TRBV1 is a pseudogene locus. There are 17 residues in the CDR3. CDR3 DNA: TGCACCAGCAGCCCTCAAATGGCTGCGGGAGACACAGATACGCAGTATTTT. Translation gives CTSSPQMAAGDTDTQYF.

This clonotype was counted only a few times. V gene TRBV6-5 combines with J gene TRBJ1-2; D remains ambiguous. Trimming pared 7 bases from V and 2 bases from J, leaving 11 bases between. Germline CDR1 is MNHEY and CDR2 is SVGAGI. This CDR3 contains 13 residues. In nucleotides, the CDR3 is TGTGCCAGCACCCCGGGCGAAAACTATGGCTACACCTTC. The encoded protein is CASTPGENYGYTF.

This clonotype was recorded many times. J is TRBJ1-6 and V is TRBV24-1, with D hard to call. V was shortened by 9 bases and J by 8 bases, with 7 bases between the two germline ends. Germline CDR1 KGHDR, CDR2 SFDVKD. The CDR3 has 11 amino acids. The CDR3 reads CATASDSPLHF. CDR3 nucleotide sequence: TGTGCCACCGCAAGTGATTCACCCCTCCACTTT.

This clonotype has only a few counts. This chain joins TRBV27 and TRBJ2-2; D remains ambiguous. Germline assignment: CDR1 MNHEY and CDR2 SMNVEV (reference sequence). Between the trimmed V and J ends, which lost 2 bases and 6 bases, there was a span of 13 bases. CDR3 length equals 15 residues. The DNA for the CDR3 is TGTGCCAGCAGTTTAGATTCCGGATTTTCCGGGGAGCTGTTTTTT. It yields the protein CASSLDSGFSGELFF.

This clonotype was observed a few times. Here the CDR3 DNA reads TGTGCCAGCAGCCCGAGGGCGGCGGTCAGCACAGATACGCAGTATTTT. This codes for CASSPRAAVSTDTQYF. This chain joins TRBV7-8 and TRBJ2-3; TRBD2 is a possible D gene (5 bases). Deletions cut 5 bases from V and 0 bases from J, with 15 bases between. This CDR3 has 16 amino acids. Germline-derived CDR1 and CDR2 are SGHVS and FQNEAQ.

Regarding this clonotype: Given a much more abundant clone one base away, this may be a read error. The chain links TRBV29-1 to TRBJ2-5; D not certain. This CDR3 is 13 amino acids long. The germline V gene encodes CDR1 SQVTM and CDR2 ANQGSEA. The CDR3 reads CSVPRAARETQNF. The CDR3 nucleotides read TGCAGCGTTCCCCGGGCAGCTCGCGAGACCCAGAACTTC.

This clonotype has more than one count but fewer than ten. The CDR3 DNA sequence: TGTGCCAGCAGTTTGTACCCCGGTGGGAGCAATCAGCCCCAGCATTTT. Translated, it gives CASSLYPGGSNQPQHF. This chain connects TRBV27 to TRBJ1-5; D is unclear. Per germline, CDR1 MNHEY and CDR2 SMNVEV (reference sequence). This CDR3 spans 16 amino acids. V lost 3 bases and J 1 base, leaving 13 bases between the germline ends.

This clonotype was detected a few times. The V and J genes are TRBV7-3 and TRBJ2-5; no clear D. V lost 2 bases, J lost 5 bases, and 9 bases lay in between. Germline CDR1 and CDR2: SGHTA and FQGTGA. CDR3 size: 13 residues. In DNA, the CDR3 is TGTGCCAGCAGCTTATGGGGTCGGGAGACCCAGTACTTC. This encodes CASSLWGRETQYF.

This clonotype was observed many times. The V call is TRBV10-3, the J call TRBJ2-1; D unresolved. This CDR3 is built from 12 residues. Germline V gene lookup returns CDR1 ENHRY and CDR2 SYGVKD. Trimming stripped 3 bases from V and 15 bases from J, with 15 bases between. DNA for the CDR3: TGTGCCATCAGTGAAGCCCCCGCCAGGAGGTTCTTC. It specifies CAISEAPARRFF.

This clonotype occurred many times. The CDR3 here is CASSPLSNTGELFF. The CDR3 DNA is TGTGCCAGCAGTCCTTTATCGAACACCGGGGAGCTGTTTTTT. The J gene is TRBJ2-2, the V gene TRBV27, with unresolved D. The CDR3 runs to 14 residues. CDR1 MNHEY and CDR2 SMNVEV come from the germline V gene (reference sequence). Trimming left V 5 bases short and J 0 bases short, with 7 bases between.

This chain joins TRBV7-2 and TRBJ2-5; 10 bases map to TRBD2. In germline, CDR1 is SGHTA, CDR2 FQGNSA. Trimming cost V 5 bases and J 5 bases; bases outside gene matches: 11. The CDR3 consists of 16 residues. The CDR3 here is CASSPSQRGGLETQYF. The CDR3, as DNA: TGTGCCAGCAGCCCAAGTCAGCGGGGGGGCTTGGAGACCCAGTACTTC.

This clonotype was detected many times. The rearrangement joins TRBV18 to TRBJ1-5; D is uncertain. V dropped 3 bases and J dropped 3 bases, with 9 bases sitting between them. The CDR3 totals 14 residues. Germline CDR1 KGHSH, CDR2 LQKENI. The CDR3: CASSPSASNQPQHF. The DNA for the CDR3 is TGTGCCAGCTCACCCTCCGCATCCAATCAGCCCCAGCATTTT.

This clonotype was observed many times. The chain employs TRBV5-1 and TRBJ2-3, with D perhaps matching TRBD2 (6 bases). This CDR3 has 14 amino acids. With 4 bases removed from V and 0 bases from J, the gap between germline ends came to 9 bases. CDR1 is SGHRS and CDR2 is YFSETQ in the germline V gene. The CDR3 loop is CASSIGTSTDTQYF. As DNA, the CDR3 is TGCGCCAGCAGCATAGGGACTAGCACAGATACGCAGTATTTT. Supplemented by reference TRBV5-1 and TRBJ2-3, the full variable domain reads KAGVTQTPRYLIKTRGQQVTLSCSPISGHRSVSWYQQTPGQGLQFLFEYFSETQRNKGNFPGRFSGRQFSNSRSEMNVSTLELGDSALYLCASSIGTSTDTQYFGPGTRLTVL.